This T cell receptor (beta chain) was observed in a study of T cells after yellow fever vaccination. General study findings and limits: Overlap between CD4 and CD8 compartments was detected for a small share of clonotypes.

The CDR3 contains 13 residues. Germline V gene lookup returns CDR1 ENHRY and CDR2 SYGVKD. The V and J ends lost 6 bases and 7 bases respectively, with 16 bases between them. This clonotype has only a few counts. Its antigen remains unidentified. The 5'RACE template-switching step produced TCR cDNA and added a universal primer site and UMIs. TCRdb independently ran MiXCR on the 5' RACE reads; one entry per CDR3 protein. The table lists more than 300,000 distinct CDR3 sequences, around 6.8% of them singletons. V and J are TRBV10-3 and TRBJ2-7; maybe TRBD1 (7 bases). Sequencing was performed on PBMCs, taken roughly 46 days after the first yellow fever vaccination. This sequence was found in a man aged 18 to 35 who received the YFV17D yellow fever vaccine. This CDR3 is CAIRRQGGREQYV. DNA of the CDR3: TGTGCCATCAGAAGACAGGGAGGTCGGGAGCAGTACGTC.